The 24 T cell receptor beta chains reported below all come from one sample, sequenced in a study of blood T cell repertoires in COVID-19. Profiled with immunoSEQ multiplex PCR; TCRdb holds only in-frame clones, not every one. The sample includes about 210,000 clones, 80% to 90% seen only once; the top ten take 1.2%. Sequenced input: PBMCs or T cells enriched from blood (not recorded which). These receptors all come from a man aged 25-45 years who had recovered from COVID-19.

The V and J genes are TRBV10-3 and TRBJ2-5; D possibly corresponds to TRBD1 (7 bases). Looked up from germline, CDR1 is ENHRY and CDR2 is SYGVKD. This CDR3 has 16 residues. With 2 bases removed from V and 1 base from J, the gap between germline ends came to 14 bases. For the CDR3, the DNA is TGTGCCATCAGTGAGCCCCAGGGGGGCCGCCAAGAGACCCAGTACTTC. Its protein is CAISEPQGGRQETQYF.

The chain uses TRBV27 and TRBJ2-3; 7 nucleotides line up with TRBD2. Germline CDR1 and CDR2: MNHEY and SMNVEV (reference sequence). The CDR3 loop spans 15 amino acids. The junction had 11 bases not matched to a gene; V was cut back by 6 bases and J by 5 bases. For the CDR3, the DNA is TGTGCCAGCAGCCCCGAGCTAGCGGATAAAGATACGCAGTATTTT. It yields the protein CASSPELADKDTQYF.

This clone has ten or more counts. The V gene is TRBV6-1, the J gene TRBJ2-1; a weak D match, TRBD2 (5 bases). Trimming stripped 2 bases from V and 2 bases from J, with 10 bases between. From germline, CDR1 is MNHNS and CDR2 SASEGT. The CDR3 loop spans 15 amino acids. The CDR3 loop is CASSENGEAYNEQFF. The CDR3 DNA is TGTGCCAGCAGTGAAAACGGGGAAGCCTACAATGAGCAGTTCTTC.

The V and J genes are TRBV7-6 and TRBJ2-1; TRBD2 matches 7 bases. The junction had 3 bases not matched to a gene; V was cut back by 1 base and J by 0 bases. The CDR3 has 16 amino acids. CDR1 and CDR2 from the germline V gene are SGHVS and FNYEAQ. CDR3 DNA sequence: TGTGCCAGCAGCTTAGGGCGCGGGAGCTCCTACAATGAGCAGTTCTTC. Translating it yields CASSLGRGSSYNEQFF.

This sequence joins TRBV9 and TRBJ1-2; possibly TRBD1 for D (6 bases). Between the trimmed V and J ends, which lost 0 bases and 4 bases, there was a span of 16 bases. Germline-derived CDR1 and CDR2 are SGDLS and YYNGEE. This CDR3 comprises 16 residues. The CDR3 sequence: CASSVGGQTASYGYTF. The CDR3 nucleotides read TGTGCCAGCAGCGTAGGAGGACAGACGGCTAGCTATGGCTACACCTTC.

The J gene is TRBJ1-1, the V gene TRBV20-1; perhaps TRBD1 as D (5 bases). Germline V gene data show CDR1 as DFQATT and CDR2 as SNEGSKA (reference sequence). CDR3 size: 13 residues. With 3 bases removed from V and 2 bases from J, the gap between germline ends came to 10 bases. The DNA for the CDR3 is TGCAGTGCTAGTGGACACCTTAACACTGAAGCTTTCTTT. Translated, it gives CSASGHLNTEAFF.

The chain links TRBV28 to TRBJ1-1, with 7 bases lining up with TRBD1. After removal of 1 base from V and 11 bases from J, the junction contained 7 bases not matched to a gene. The CDR3 sequence is 13 residues long. Germline lookup yields CDR1 MDHEN and CDR2 SYDVKM. The CDR3: CASSLSTGVRAFF. As DNA, the CDR3 is TGTGCCAGCAGTTTATCAACAGGGGTGCGGGCTTTCTTT.

CDR3 protein: CASSEEGQGSYEQYF. The DNA for the CDR3 is TGTGCCAGCAGTGAAGAAGGCCAGGGTTCCTACGAGCAGTACTTC. The chain combines TRBV2 with TRBJ2-7, with a tentative D call TRBD1 (5 bases). The CDR3 runs 15 residues. CDR1 and CDR2 (germline): SNHLY, FYNNEI. The V and J ends lost 1 base and 1 base respectively, with 11 bases between them.

This chain uses TRBV6-5 with TRBJ2-7; maybe TRBD1 (6 bases). The V end lost 6 bases, the J end lost 0 bases, and 15 bases lay between the germline ends. The CDR3 length is 15 residues. CDR1 is MNHEY and CDR2 is SVGAGI in the germline V gene. The CDR3 region has the DNA TGTGCCAGCAGGGGGGCCGAGGTCTTCTCCTACGAGCAGTACTTC. This codes for CASRGAEVFSYEQYF.

The genes are TRBV5-1 and TRBJ1-5; D uncertain. V was trimmed by 0 bases and J by 2 bases, leaving 18 bases between them. Germline CDR1 reads SGHRS; CDR2 reads YFSETQ. CDR3 size: 18 residues. The CDR3 bases are TGCGCCAGCAGCTTGGTTCCGGCGGGGTTAAGGGGCAATCAGCCCCAGCATTTT. Its protein is CASSLVPAGLRGNQPQHF.

This chain joins TRBV24-1 and TRBJ2-1, with 11 bases identical to TRBD2. The CDR3 spans 15 residues. The J segment lost 5 bases and the V segment lost 5 bases, leaving 4 bases of the junction unmatched. CDR1 is KGHDR, CDR2 SFDVKD, per germline. The CDR3 sequence: CATSVGTSGHNEQFF. The DNA of the CDR3 is TGTGCCACCAGTGTCGGGACTAGCGGTCACAATGAGCAGTTCTTC.

The rearrangement joins TRBV2 to TRBJ1-5, with TRBD1 matching 8 bases. This CDR3 is built from 15 residues. V lost 3 bases, J lost 9 bases, and 10 bases stayed unmatched. Germline CDR1 SNHLY, CDR2 FYNNEI. The CDR3 region is CASSEYQDRDSPQHF. CDR3 DNA sequence: TGTGCCAGCAGTGAGTATCAGGACAGGGACTCGCCCCAGCATTTT. Drawing the rest from reference TRBV2 and TRBJ1-5, the complete variable domain is EPEVTQTPSHQVTQMGQEVILRCVPISNHLYFYWYRQILGQKVEFLVSFYNNEISEKSEIFDDQFSVERPDGSNFTLKIRSTKLEDSAMYFCASSEYQDRDSPQHFGDGTRLSIL.

J is TRBJ2-3 and V is TRBV11-2; the match to TRBD2 covers 9 bases. The CDR3 is made up of 15 amino acids. The germline V gene has CDR1 SGHAT and CDR2 FQNNGV. The junction had 3 bases not matched to a gene; V was cut back by 3 bases and J by 2 bases. The CDR3 here is CASSFGGRATDTQYF. DNA for the CDR3: TGTGCCAGCAGCTTCGGCGGGAGGGCCACAGATACGCAGTATTTT.

This clone was recorded once. The genes are TRBV27 and TRBJ2-1; 13 bases are a match to TRBD2. V was pared by 7 bases and J by 4 bases, with 10 bases of the junction left unmatched. From germline, CDR1 is MNHEY and CDR2 SMNVEV (reference sequence). The CDR3 is 17 amino acids. The chain's CDR3 is CASTTTTSGRFYNEQFF. The CDR3 nucleotides are TGTGCCAGCACCACTACGACTAGCGGGAGGTTTTACAATGAGCAGTTCTTC.

V usage is TRBV4-3 and J usage is TRBJ1-1; D is uncertain. V dropped 4 bases and J dropped 2 bases, with 11 bases sitting between them. This CDR3 is built from 14 residues. Germline CDR1 is LGHNA and CDR2 is YSLEER. The CDR3 sequence: CASSPGLGNTEAFF. CDR3 DNA sequence: TGCGCCAGCAGCCCGGGGTTGGGAAACACTGAAGCTTTCTTT.

The CDR3 nucleotides read TGCAGTGCTAGTGTCCAGGGGCTCGAGGGTCAGCCCCAGCATTTT. Amino acid sequence: CSASVQGLEGQPQHF. The chain has TRBV20-1 and TRBJ1-5, with D perhaps matching TRBD1 (6 bases). V was pared by 3 bases and J by 6 bases, with 18 bases between. The CDR3 has 15 amino acids. CDR1 is DFQATT, CDR2 SNEGSKA, per germline (reference sequence).

This clone has only a few counts. The genes are TRBV30 and TRBJ1-3, with a weak D call TRBD1 (5 bases). With 8 bases removed from V and 0 bases from J, the gap between germline ends came to 17 bases. The germline gives CDR1 GTSNPN, CDR2 SVGIG (reference sequence). The CDR3 extends over 15 amino acids. This CDR3 is CAHTPGDSSGNTIYF. The CDR3, as DNA: TGTGCCCACACACCGGGAGACAGCTCTGGAAACACCATATATTTT.

This clone was detected once. V and J are TRBV28 and TRBJ2-7; maybe TRBD1 (6 bases). The germline gives CDR1 MDHEN, CDR2 SYDVKM. Trimming pared 7 bases from V and 3 bases from J, leaving 10 bases between. The CDR3 has 12 amino acids. This CDR3 reads CASKAGVYEQYF. The CDR3 bases are TGTGCCAGCAAGGCAGGGGTCTACGAGCAGTACTTC.

This chain connects TRBV4-3 to TRBJ2-6; possible D gene TRBD2, 6 bases. V lost 0 bases and J 1 base, leaving 13 bases between the germline ends. The CDR3 runs to 18 residues. Germline V CDR1 and CDR2: LGHNA, YSLEER. The CDR3 sequence is CASSQDRREASGANVLTF. CDR3 DNA sequence: TGCGCCAGCAGCCAAGATCGGAGGGAAGCATCTGGGGCCAACGTCCTGACTTTC.

The chain combines TRBV29-1 with TRBJ2-7, with 11 bases that match TRBD1. Germline-derived CDR1 and CDR2 are SQVTM and ANQGSEA. This CDR3 has 17 amino acids. V shed 6 bases and J 9 bases; nucleotides not matched to a gene: 22. As DNA, the CDR3 is TGCAGCGTAGTCCGGGACAGGGGGACCACAAATCACCCGGCGCAGTACTTC. This encodes CSVVRDRGTTNHPAQYF.

The V gene is TRBV7-2, the J gene TRBJ2-3, with a tentative D call TRBD2 (5 bases). Trimming removed 1 base from V and 8 bases from J, with 13 bases in between. Germline V gives CDR1 SGHTA, CDR2 FQGNSA. The CDR3 runs 14 residues. The CDR3 sequence is CASSLVGSQGTQYF. The CDR3 region has the DNA TGTGCCAGCAGCTTAGTAGGGAGTCAAGGTACGCAGTATTTT.

This chain connects TRBV30 to TRBJ2-7; 13 bases match TRBD2. This CDR3 spans 15 amino acids. Germline loops: CDR1 GTSNPN, CDR2 SVGIG (reference sequence). The trim removed 3 bases at V and 6 bases at J, leaving 8 bases unmatched. CDR3 protein: CAWRDHGTSGIEQYF. In DNA, the CDR3 is TGTGCCTGGAGAGACCACGGGACTAGCGGGATCGAGCAGTACTTC.

The chain couples TRBV6-5 to TRBJ1-4; TRBD1 is a possible D gene (6 bases). The CDR3 extends over 14 amino acids. The V gene's germline CDR1 is MNHEY and CDR2 SVGAGI. Trimming pared 4 bases from V and 5 bases from J, leaving 11 bases between. In DNA form, the CDR3 reads TGTGCCAGCAGTTCCGGGGGGCTGAATGAAAAACTGTTTTTT. Its translation is CASSSGGLNEKLFF.

The CDR3 coding sequence is TGTGCCAGCACCGGAGGGGGGGATTACACCGGGGAGCTGTTTTTT. Translation: CASTGGGDYTGELFF. The rearrangement links TRBV9 to TRBJ2-2, with D perhaps matching TRBD2 (7 bases). Trimming removed 6 bases from V and 3 bases from J, with 15 bases in between. This CDR3 has 15 residues. Germline lookup yields CDR1 SGDLS and CDR2 YYNGEE.